The present entry profiles one T cell receptor (beta chain) with its context. Here immunoSEQ multiplex PCR was the method, and the copy in TCRdb shows in-frame clones only, minus some. The sample has about 170,000 clones; under 90% are singletons. This entry is derived from a study of blood T cell repertoires in COVID-19. The germline V gene encodes CDR1 MNHEY and CDR2 SVGAGI. The V and J ends lost 6 bases and 8 bases respectively, with 19 bases between them. CDR3 length equals 14 residues. Sequencing input: PBMCs or T cells enriched from blood (not recorded which). This TCR came from a man over 45 who had recovered from COVID-19. The rearrangement uses TRBV6-5 and TRBJ1-2; D may be TRBD1 (6 bases). DNA of the CDR3: TGTGCCAGCAGGAAGGACAGTCTTGCCCGCGGCTACACCTTC. Encoded protein: CASRKDSLARGYTF.